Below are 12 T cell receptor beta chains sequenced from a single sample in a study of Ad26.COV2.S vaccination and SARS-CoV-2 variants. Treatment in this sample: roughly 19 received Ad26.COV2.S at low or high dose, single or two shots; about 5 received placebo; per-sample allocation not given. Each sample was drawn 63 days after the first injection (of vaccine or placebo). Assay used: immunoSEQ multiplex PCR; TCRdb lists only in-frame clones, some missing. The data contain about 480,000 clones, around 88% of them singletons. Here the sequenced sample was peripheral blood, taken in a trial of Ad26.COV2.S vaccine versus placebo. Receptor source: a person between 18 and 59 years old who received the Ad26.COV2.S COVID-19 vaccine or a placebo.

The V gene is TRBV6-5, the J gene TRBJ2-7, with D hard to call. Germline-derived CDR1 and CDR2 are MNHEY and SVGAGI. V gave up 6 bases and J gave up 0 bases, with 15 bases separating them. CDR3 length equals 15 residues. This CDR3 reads CASRNYKESSYEQYF. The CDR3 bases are TGTGCCAGCAGAAACTACAAGGAGAGCTCCTACGAGCAGTACTTC.

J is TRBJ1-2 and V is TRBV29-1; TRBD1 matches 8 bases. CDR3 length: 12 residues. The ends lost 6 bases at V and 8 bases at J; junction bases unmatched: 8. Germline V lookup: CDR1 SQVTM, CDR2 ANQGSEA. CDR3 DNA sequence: TGCAGCGTGTACCAGGGGGCTGGGGGCTACACCTTC. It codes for CSVYQGAGGYTF. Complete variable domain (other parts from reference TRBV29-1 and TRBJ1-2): SAVISQKPSRDICQRGTSLTIQCQVDSQVTMMFWYRQQPGQSLTLIATANQGSEATYESGFVIDKFPISRPNLTFSTLTVSNMSPEDSSIYLCSVYQGAGGYTFGSGTRLTVV.

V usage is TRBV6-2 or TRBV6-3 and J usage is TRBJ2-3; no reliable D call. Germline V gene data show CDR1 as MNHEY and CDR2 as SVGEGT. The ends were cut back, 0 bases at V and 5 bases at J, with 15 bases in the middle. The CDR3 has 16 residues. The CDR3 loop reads CASSYSILLSGDTQYF. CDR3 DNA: TGTGCCAGCAGTTACTCGATTCTCCTCTCCGGAGATACGCAGTATTTT.

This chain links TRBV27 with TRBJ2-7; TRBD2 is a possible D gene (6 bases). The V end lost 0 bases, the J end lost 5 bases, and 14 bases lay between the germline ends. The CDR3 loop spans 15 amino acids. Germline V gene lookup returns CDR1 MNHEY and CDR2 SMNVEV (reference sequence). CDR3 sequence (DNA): TGTGCCAGCAGTTTATCGGCGCGCAGGGAGGACGAGCAGTACTTC. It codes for CASSLSARREDEQYF.

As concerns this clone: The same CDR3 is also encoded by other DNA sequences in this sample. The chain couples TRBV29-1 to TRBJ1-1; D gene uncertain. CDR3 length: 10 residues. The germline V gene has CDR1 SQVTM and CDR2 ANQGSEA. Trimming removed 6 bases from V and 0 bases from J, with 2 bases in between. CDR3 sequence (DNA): TGCAGCGTGCTGAACACTGAAGCTTTCTTT. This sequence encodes CSVLNTEAFF.

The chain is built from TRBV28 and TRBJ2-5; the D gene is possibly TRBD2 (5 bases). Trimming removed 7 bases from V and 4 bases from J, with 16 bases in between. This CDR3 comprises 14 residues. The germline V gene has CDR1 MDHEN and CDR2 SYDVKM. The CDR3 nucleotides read TGTGCCAGCACAAAACGGGGTGTAGGAGAGACCCAGTACTTC. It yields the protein CASTKRGVGETQYF.

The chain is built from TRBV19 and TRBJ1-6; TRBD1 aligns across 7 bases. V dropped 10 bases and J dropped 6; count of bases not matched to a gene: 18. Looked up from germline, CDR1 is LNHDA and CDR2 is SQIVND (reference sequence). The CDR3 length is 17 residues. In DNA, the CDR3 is TGTGCCACCTCCAACAGGGGACAACGTTGGGGTAATTCACCCCTCCACTTT. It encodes CATSNRGQRWGNSPLHF. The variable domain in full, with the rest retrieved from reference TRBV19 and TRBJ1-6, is DGGITQSPKYLFRKEGQNVTLSCEQNLNHDAMYWYRQDPGQGLRLIYYSQIVNDFQKGDIAEGYSVSREKKESFPLTVTSAQKNPTAFYLCATSNRGQRWGNSPLHFGNGTRLTVT.

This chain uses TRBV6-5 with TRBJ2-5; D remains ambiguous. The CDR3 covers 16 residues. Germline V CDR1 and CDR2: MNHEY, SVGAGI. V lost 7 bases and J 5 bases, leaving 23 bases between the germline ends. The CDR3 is CASNYVSLGMTETQYF. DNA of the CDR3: TGTGCCAGCAATTATGTCTCCTTGGGGATGACCGAGACCCAGTACTTC.

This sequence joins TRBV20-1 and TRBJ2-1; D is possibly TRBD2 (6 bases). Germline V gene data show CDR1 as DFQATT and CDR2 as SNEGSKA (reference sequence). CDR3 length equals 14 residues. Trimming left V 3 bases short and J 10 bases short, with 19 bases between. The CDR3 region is CSASHITGEGEQFF. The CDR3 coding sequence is TGCAGTGCTAGTCATATTACGGGAGAAGGGGAGCAGTTCTTC.

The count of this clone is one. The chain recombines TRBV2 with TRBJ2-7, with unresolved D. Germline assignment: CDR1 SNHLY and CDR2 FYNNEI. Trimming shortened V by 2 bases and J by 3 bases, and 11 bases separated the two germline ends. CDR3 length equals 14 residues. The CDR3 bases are TGTGCCAGCAGTGAAAATGCCGGTCGCTACGAGCAGTACTTC. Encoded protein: CASSENAGRYEQYF.

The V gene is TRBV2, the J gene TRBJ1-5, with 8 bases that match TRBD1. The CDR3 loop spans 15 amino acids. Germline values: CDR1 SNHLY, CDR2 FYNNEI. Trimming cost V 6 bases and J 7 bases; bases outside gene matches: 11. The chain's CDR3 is CASRGGQAETQPQHF. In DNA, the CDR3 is TGTGCCAGCAGGGGGGGACAGGCTGAGACCCAGCCCCAGCATTTT.

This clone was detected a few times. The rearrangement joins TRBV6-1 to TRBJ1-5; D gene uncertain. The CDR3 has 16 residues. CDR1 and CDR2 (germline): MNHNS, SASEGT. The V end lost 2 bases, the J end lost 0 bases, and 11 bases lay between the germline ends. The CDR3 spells CASSERPSYSNQPQHF. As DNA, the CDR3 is TGTGCCAGCAGTGAACGGCCGAGTTATAGCAATCAGCCCCAGCATTTT.